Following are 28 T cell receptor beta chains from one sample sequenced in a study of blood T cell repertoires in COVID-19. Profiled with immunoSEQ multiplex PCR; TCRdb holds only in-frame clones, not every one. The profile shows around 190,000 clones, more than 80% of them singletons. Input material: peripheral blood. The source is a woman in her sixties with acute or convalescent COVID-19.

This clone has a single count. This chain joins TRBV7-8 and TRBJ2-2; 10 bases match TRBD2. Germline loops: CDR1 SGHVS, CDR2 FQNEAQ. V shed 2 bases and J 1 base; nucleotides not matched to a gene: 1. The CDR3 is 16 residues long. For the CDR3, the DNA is TGTGCCAGCAGCTTAAGGACTAGCGGGAACACCGGGGAGCTGTTTTTT. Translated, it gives CASSLRTSGNTGELFF.

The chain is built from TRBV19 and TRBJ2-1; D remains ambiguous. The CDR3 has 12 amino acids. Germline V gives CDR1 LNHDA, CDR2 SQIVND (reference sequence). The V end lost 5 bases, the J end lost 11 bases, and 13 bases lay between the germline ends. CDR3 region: CASSPSESKQFF. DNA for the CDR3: TGTGCCAGTAGTCCGAGCGAGAGTAAGCAGTTCTTC. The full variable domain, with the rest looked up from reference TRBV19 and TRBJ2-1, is DGGITQSPKYLFRKEGQNVTLSCEQNLNHDAMYWYRQDPGQGLRLIYYSQIVNDFQKGDIAEGYSVSREKKESFPLTVTSAQKNPTAFYLCASSPSESKQFFGPGTRLTVL.

CDR3 nucleotide sequence: TGCAGCGCCGAAGGATCCGGGGATCAGTACTTC. This sequence encodes CSAEGSGDQYF. The chain has TRBV29-1 and TRBJ2-4; perhaps TRBD2 as D (5 bases). The CDR3 extends over 11 amino acids. The V end lost 7 bases, the J end lost 12 bases, and 16 bases lay between the germline ends. Germline CDR1 SQVTM, CDR2 ANQGSEA.

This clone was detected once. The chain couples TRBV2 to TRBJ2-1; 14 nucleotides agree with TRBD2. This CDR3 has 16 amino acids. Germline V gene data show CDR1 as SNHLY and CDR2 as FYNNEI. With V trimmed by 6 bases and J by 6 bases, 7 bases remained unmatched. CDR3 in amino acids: CASSGTSGSLANEQFF. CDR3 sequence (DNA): TGTGCCAGCAGCGGGACTAGCGGGAGTTTAGCCAATGAGCAGTTCTTC.

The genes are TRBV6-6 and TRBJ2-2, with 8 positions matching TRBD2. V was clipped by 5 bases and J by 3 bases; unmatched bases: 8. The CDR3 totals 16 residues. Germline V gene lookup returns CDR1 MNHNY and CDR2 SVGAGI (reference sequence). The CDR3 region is CASSGRGTRDTGELFF. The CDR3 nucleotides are TGTGCCAGCAGTGGTCGCGGGACTAGAGACACCGGGGAGCTGTTTTTT.

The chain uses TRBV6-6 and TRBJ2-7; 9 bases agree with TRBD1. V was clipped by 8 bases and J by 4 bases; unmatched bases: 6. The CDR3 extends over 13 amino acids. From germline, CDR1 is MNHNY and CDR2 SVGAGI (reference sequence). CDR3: CASSGQGIYEQYF. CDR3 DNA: TGTGCCAGCTCCGGACAGGGGATATACGAGCAGTACTTC.

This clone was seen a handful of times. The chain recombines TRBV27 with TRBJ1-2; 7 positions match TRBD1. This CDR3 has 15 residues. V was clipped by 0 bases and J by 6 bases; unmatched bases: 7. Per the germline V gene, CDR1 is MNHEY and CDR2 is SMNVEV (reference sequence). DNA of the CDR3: TGTGCCAGCAGTTTATCGGATGGACAGGAACATGGCTACACCTTC. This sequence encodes CASSLSDGQEHGYTF.

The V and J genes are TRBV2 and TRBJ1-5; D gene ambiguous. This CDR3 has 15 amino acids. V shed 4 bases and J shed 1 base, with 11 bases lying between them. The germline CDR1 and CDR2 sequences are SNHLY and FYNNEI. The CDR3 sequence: CASSGQAGSNQPQHF. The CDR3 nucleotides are TGTGCCAGCAGTGGGCAGGCCGGAAGCAATCAGCCCCAGCATTTT. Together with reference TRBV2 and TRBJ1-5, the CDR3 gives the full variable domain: EPEVTQTPSHQVTQMGQEVILRCVPISNHLYFYWYRQILGQKVEFLVSFYNNEISEKSEIFDDQFSVERPDGSNFTLKIRSTKLEDSAMYFCASSGQAGSNQPQHFGDGTRLSIL.

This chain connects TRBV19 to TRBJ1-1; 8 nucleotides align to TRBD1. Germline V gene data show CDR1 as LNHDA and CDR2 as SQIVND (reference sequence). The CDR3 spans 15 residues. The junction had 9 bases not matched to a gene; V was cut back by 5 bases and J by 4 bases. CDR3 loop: CASSPRQGRGTEAFF. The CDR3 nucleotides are TGTGCCAGTAGTCCCAGACAGGGGAGAGGCACTGAAGCTTTCTTT.

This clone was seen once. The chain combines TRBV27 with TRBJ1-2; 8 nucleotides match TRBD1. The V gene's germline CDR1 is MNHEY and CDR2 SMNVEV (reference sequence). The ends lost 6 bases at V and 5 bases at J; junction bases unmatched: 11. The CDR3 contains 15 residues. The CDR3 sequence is CASRPGTGWQYGYTF. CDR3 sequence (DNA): TGTGCCAGCAGGCCAGGGACAGGTTGGCAGTATGGCTACACCTTC.

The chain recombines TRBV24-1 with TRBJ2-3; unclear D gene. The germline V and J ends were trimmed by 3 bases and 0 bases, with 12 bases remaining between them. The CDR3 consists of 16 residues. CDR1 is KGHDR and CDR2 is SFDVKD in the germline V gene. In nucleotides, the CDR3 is TGTGCCACCAGTGATCCCCTTACTTTTAGCACAGATACGCAGTATTTT. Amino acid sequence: CATSDPLTFSTDTQYF.

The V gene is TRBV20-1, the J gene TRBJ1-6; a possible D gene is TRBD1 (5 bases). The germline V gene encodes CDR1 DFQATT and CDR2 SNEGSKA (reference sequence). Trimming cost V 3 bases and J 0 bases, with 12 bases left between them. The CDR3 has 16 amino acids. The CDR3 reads CSASPGGSSYNSPLHF. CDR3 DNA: TGCAGTGCTAGTCCGGGGGGAAGCTCCTATAATTCACCCCTCCACTTT.

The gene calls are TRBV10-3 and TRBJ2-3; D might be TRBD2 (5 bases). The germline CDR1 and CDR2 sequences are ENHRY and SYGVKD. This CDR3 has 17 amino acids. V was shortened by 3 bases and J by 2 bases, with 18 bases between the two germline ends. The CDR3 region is CAISDGGERPSTDTQYF. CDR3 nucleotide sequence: TGTGCCATCAGTGATGGTGGGGAGAGGCCCTCCACAGATACGCAGTATTTT.

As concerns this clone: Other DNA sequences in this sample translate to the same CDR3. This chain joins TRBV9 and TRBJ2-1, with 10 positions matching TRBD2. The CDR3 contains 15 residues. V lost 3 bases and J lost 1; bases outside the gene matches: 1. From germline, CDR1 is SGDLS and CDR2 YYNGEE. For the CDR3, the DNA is TGTGCCAGCAGCGCTAGCGGGAGTTCCTACAATGAGCAGTTCTTC. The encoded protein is CASSASGSSYNEQFF. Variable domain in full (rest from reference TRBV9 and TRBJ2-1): DSGVTQTPKHLITATGQRVTLRCSPRSGDLSVYWYQQSLDQGLQFLIQYYNGEERAKGNILERFSAQQFPDLHSELNLSSLELGDSALYFCASSASGSSYNEQFFGPGTRLTVL.

CDR3 amino acids: CAICEAQGEKLFF. In DNA form, the CDR3 reads TGTGCCATCTGCGAAGCACAGGGTGAAAAACTGTTTTTT. V usage is TRBV10-3 and J usage is TRBJ1-4, with a tentative D call TRBD1 (6 bases). Germline values: CDR1 ENHRY, CDR2 SYGVKD. CDR3 length: 13 amino acids. V was shortened by 8 bases and J by 7 bases, with 14 bases between the two germline ends.

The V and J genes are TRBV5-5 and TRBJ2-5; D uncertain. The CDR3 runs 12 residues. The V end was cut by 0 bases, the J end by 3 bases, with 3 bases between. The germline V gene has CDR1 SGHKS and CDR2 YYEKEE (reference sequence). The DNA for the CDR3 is TGTGCCAGCAGCTTGGCAGAAGAGACCCAGTACTTC. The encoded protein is CASSLAEETQYF.

CDR3 sequence: CATSAGGETQYF. The CDR3 DNA reads TGTGCCACCAGTGCTGGGGGGGAGACCCAGTACTTC. The rearrangement uses TRBV24-1 and TRBJ2-5, with D tentatively TRBD2 (6 bases). The CDR3 extends over 12 amino acids. Trimming cost V 5 bases and J 5 bases, with 8 bases left between them. CDR1 and CDR2 (germline): KGHDR, SFDVKD.

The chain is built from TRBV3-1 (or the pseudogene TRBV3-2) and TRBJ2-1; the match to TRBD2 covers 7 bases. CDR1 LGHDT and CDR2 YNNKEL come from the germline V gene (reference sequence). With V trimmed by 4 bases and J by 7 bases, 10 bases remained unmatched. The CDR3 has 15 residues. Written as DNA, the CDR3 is TGTGCCAGCAGCCCCCGACTAGCTGTAGGGAATGAGCAGTTCTTC. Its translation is CASSPRLAVGNEQFF.

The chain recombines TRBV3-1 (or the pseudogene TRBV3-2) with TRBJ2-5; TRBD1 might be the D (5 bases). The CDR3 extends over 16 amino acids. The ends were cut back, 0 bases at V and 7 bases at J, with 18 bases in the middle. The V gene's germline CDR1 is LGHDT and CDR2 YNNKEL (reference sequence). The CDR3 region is CASSQDTWAGYGTQYF. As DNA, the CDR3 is TGTGCCAGCAGCCAAGATACGTGGGCAGGGTACGGGACCCAGTACTTC.

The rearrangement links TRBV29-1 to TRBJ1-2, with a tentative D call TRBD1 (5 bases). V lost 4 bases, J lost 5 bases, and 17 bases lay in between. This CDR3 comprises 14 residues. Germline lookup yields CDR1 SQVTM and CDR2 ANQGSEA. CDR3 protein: CSVVEDTKSYGYTF. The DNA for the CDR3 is TGCAGCGTTGTCGAGGACACAAAGTCATATGGCTACACCTTC.

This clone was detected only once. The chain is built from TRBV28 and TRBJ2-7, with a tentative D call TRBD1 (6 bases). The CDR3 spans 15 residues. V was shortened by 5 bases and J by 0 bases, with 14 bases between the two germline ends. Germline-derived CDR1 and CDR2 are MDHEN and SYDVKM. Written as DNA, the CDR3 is TGTGCCAGCAGTAATCCTGGACAGACCTCCTACGAGCAGTACTTC. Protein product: CASSNPGQTSYEQYF.

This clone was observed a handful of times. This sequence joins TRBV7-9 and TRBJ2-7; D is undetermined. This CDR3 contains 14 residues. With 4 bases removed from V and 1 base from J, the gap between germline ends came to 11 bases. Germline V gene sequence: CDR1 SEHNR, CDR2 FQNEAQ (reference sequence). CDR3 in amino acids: CASSSSAASYEQYF. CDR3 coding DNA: TGTGCCAGCAGCTCCTCGGCGGCTTCCTACGAGCAGTACTTC. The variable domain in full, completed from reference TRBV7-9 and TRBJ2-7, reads DTGVSQNPRHKITKRGQNVTFRCDPISEHNRLYWYRQTLGQGPEFLTYFQNEAQLEKSRLLSDRFSAERPKGSFSTLEIQRTEQGDSAMYLCASSSSAASYEQYFGPGTRLTVT.

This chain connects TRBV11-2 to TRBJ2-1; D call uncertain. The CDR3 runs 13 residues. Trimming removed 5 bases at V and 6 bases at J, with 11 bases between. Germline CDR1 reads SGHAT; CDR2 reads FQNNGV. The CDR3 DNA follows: TGTGCCAGCAGCCCAGGTATAGGCAATGAGCAGTTCTTC. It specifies CASSPGIGNEQFF.

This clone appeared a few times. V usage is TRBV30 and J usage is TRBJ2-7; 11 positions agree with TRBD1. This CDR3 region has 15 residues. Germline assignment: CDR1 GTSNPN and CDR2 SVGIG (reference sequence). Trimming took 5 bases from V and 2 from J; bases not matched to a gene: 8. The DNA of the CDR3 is TGTGCCTGGGGCAAGGGGACAGGGGGGCCCTACGAGCAGTACTTC. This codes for CAWGKGTGGPYEQYF.

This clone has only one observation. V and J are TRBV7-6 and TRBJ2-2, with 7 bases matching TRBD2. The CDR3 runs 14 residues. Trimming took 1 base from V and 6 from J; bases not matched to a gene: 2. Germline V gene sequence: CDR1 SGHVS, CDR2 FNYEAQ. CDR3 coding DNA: TGTGCCAGCAGCTTAGAGGGAGGGTCCGGGGAGCTGTTTTTT. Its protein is CASSLEGGSGELFF.

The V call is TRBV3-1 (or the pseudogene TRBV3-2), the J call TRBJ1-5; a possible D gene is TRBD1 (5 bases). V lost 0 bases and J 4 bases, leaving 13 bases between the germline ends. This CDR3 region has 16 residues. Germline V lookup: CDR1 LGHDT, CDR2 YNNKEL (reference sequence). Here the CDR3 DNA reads TGTGCCAGCAGCCAAGATCAAGGGGTTGGGAATCAGCCCCAGCATTTT. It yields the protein CASSQDQGVGNQPQHF.

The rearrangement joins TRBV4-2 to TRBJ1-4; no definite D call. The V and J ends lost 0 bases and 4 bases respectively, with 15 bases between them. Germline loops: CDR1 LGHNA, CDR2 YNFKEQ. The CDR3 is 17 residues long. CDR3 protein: CASSQDLEGTGNEKLFF. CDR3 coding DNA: TGTGCCAGCAGCCAAGATCTGGAGGGCACTGGTAATGAAAAACTGTTTTTT.

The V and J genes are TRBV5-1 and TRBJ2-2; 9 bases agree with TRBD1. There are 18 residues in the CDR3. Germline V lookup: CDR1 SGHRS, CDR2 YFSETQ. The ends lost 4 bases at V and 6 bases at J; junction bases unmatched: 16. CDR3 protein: CASSLYSSGTGFPGELFF. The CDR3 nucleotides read TGCGCCAGCAGCCTCTACTCCTCCGGGACAGGGTTTCCCGGGGAGCTGTTTTTT.